The 17 T cell receptor beta chains in this list originate from one sample, sequenced in a study of T cells in Graves' hyperthyroidism and ophthalmopathy. TCR beta CDR3 regions were amplified from RNA transcripts. A first-round RT-PCR of the TCR CDR3 used the HTBI primer set. MiXCR, applied by TCRdb to the multiplex PCR reads, yields one record per CDR3 protein. The sample includes roughly 740,000 distinct CDR3 sequences, 16% of them seen just once. Sequenced sample: blood. These receptors came from a young man with Graves' hyperthyroidism.

This clonotype was seen ten or more times. This chain joins TRBV7-8 and TRBJ1-5; TRBD1 matches 8 bases. The ends lost 3 bases at V and 5 bases at J; junction bases unmatched: 3. Germline V gene sequence: CDR1 SGHVS, CDR2 FQNEAQ. The CDR3 covers 14 residues. CDR3 bases: TGTGCCAGCAGCTTGAGACAGGGGTATCAGCCCCAGCATTTT. Protein sequence: CASSLRQGYQPQHF. Full variable domain (missing parts from reference TRBV7-8 and TRBJ1-5): GAGVSQSPRYKVAKRGQDVALRCDPISGHVSLFWYQQALGQGPEFLTYFQNEAQLDKSGLPSDRFFAERPEGSVSTLKIQRTQQEDSAVYLCASSLRQGYQPQHFGDGTRLSIL.

This clonotype came up many times. The rearrangement uses TRBV28 and TRBJ2-2; D is perhaps TRBD2 (5 bases). The CDR3 runs to 15 residues. Trimming removed 6 bases at V and 6 bases at J, with 17 bases between. Germline V lookup: CDR1 MDHEN, CDR2 SYDVKM. CDR3 sequence: CASRSPGVHAGELFF. CDR3 coding DNA: TGTGCCAGCAGGAGCCCCGGGGTTCACGCCGGGGAGCTGTTTTTT.

As for this clonotype: Germline is not matched at one junction end, which may reflect a read error. The chain couples TRBV13 to TRBJ2-1; the D is unclear. This CDR3 spans 11 amino acids. Germline lookup yields CDR1 PRHDT and CDR2 FYEKMQ (reference sequence). The CDR3 is CTSSLGREQFF. DNA of the CDR3: TGTACCAGCAGCTTAGGCAGGGAGCAGTTCTTC.

As to this clonotype: A much larger clone differs by one base, so this may be a read error. The V call is TRBV9, the J call TRBJ2-7, with D possibly TRBD2 on 5 matching bases. This CDR3 spans 14 amino acids. Per the germline V gene, CDR1 is SGDLS and CDR2 is YYNGEE. Trimming pared 0 bases from V and 2 bases from J, leaving 9 bases between. The CDR3 is CASSVVHGTYEQYF. DNA for the CDR3: TGTGCCAGCAGCGTAGTCCACGGGACCTACGAGCAGTACTTC.

This clonotype has a handful of counts. The chain joins TRBV6-1 to TRBJ2-7, with D perhaps matching TRBD1 (6 bases). From germline, CDR1 is MNHNS and CDR2 SASEGT. Deletions cut 8 bases from V and 3 bases from J, with 23 bases between. The CDR3 contains 16 residues. The CDR3 is CASGPTGSLLVYEQYF. The CDR3, as DNA: TGTGCCAGCGGACCAACAGGGTCCCTCCTAGTCTACGAGCAGTACTTC.

This clonotype appeared many times. This sequence joins TRBV10-3 and TRBJ2-7; 7 bases line up with TRBD2. This CDR3 has 18 residues. The trim removed 10 bases at V and 2 bases at J, leaving 23 bases unmatched. Germline assignment: CDR1 ENHRY and CDR2 SYGVKD. DNA for the CDR3: TGTGCCACCGGAGGCCCAATGGGGGAGCTAGCGGCCCCCTACGAGCAGTACTTC. Translation gives CATGGPMGELAAPYEQYF.

In its sample, this clonotype was seen many times. This sequence joins TRBV12-3 or TRBV12-4 and TRBJ1-5; D is unresolved. V lost 4 bases, J lost 3 bases, and 10 bases lay in between. There are 14 residues in the CDR3. CDR3 bases: TGTGCCAGCAGTTCGCGATTCCTCAATCAGCCCCAGCATTTT. Its translation: CASSSRFLNQPQHF.

This clonotype came up many times. This chain connects TRBV2 to TRBJ2-1; D unresolved. The germline V and J ends were trimmed by 6 bases and 10 bases, with 10 bases remaining between them. Germline V gene lookup returns CDR1 SNHLY and CDR2 FYNNEI. The CDR3 contains 11 residues. This CDR3 reads CASSFEAEQFF. CDR3 bases: TGTGCCAGCAGCTTTGAAGCGGAGCAGTTCTTC.

The rearrangement links TRBV24-1 to TRBJ2-2; TRBD1 matches at 9 bases. With 0 bases clipped from V and 7 bases from J, the junction kept 5 bases outside the gene matches. The CDR3 length is 16 residues. Germline CDR1 and CDR2: KGHDR and SFDVKD. The CDR3 region has the DNA TGTGCCACCAGTGATTTGGGACAGGGGCTTAACGGGGAGCTGTTTTTT. Amino acids: CATSDLGQGLNGELFF.

The V call is TRBV30, the J call TRBJ1-1; D gene ambiguous. Trimming took off 3 bases at V and 3 bases at J, with 11 bases between the two ends. Germline assignment: CDR1 GTSNPN and CDR2 SVGIG (reference sequence). The CDR3 totals 13 residues. The chain's CDR3 is CAWRVGSYTEAFF. CDR3 sequence (DNA): TGTGCCTGGAGGGTCGGGTCGTACACTGAAGCTTTCTTT.

The V gene is TRBV7-2, the J gene TRBJ2-1; 9 nucleotides align to TRBD2. Germline V gives CDR1 SGHTA, CDR2 FQGNSA. V lost 2 bases and J lost 9; bases outside the gene matches: 14. The CDR3 length is 17 residues. This chain's CDR3 is CASSLRLVAGGPGEQFF. The CDR3 region has the DNA TGTGCCAGCAGCTTAAGGTTGGTGGCGGGAGGGCCGGGTGAGCAGTTCTTC.

The chain couples TRBV4-2 to TRBJ1-2; TRBD1 matches at 9 bases. The length of the CDR3 is 14 residues. Germline trimming cut 2 bases from V and 6 bases from J; bases unmatched to any gene: 4. Germline V gene data show CDR1 as LGHNA and CDR2 as YNFKEQ. CDR3 coding DNA: TGTGCCAGCAGCCAAAGGGACAGGGCTCATGGCTACACCTTC. Encoded protein: CASSQRDRAHGYTF.

This clonotype showed up many times. This chain uses TRBV20-1 with TRBJ2-7, with TRBD1 as a possible D gene (6 bases). Trimming took off 3 bases at V and 2 bases at J, with 17 bases between the two ends. This CDR3 is built from 15 residues. The germline gives CDR1 DFQATT, CDR2 SNEGSKA (reference sequence). The CDR3 here is CSASLNRVMTYEQYF. The DNA for the CDR3 is TGCAGTGCTAGTTTAAACAGGGTAATGACCTACGAGCAGTACTTC.

This clonotype has ten or more counts. This chain connects TRBV30 to TRBJ1-2; no reliable D call. The CDR3 length is 12 residues. CDR1 and CDR2 (germline): GTSNPN, SVGIG (reference sequence). The V and J ends lost 4 bases and 1 base respectively, with 7 bases between them. The CDR3 spells CAWTVDNYGYTF. CDR3 DNA sequence: TGTGCCTGGACGGTTGATAACTATGGCTACACCTTC.

This clonotype was seen many times. The genes are TRBV7-9 and TRBJ2-7, with 9 positions matching TRBD2. The CDR3 runs 14 residues. After removal of 5 bases from V and 8 bases from J, the junction contained 10 bases not matched to a gene. Germline loops: CDR1 SEHNR, CDR2 FQNEAQ (reference sequence). The chain's CDR3 is CASSETSGYGQQYF. The CDR3 DNA reads TGTGCCAGCAGCGAGACTAGCGGCTACGGACAGCAGTACTTC.

About this clonotype: A read error may explain this, as a much larger clone is one base away. V and J are TRBV7-9 and TRBJ2-3; D is undetermined. The J call may be incorrect, as the DNA end agrees better with TRBJ1-5. CDR3 length: 15 residues. Germline CDR1 SEHNR, CDR2 FQNEAQ (reference sequence). The CDR3 here is CASSLRRSSADTQHF. Here the CDR3 DNA reads TGTGCCAGCAGCTTAAGGCGATCATCCGCAGATACGCAGCATTTT.

Regarding this clonotype: Given a much more abundant clone one base away, this may be a read error. The V and J genes are TRBV10-3 and TRBJ1-1; D is ambiguous. The V gene lost 6 bases and the J gene lost 0 bases, with 5 bases spanning the gap. The CDR3 is 12 amino acids. The germline CDR1 and CDR2 sequences are ENHRY and SYGVKD. The CDR3 loop reads CAIRGMNTEAFF. DNA for the CDR3: TGTGCCATCAGGGGGATGAACACTGAAGCTTTCTTT.